A single sample gave rise to the 14 T cell receptor beta chains below, sequenced in a study of T cells in women clearing cervical HPV infection. The assay was immunoSEQ multiplex PCR, and TCRdb's table has in-frame clones only and misses some. The sample table includes under 45,000 clones. The material sequenced was blood buffy coat. The receptors come from a woman between 18 and 70 years old with a cervical HPV16 infection that either progressed to CIN3+ or cleared (not recorded which).

Notes on this clone: Read coverage stops 3 residues before the CDR3 terminus; the germline J gene supplies the remainder. The chain joins TRBV5-1 to TRBJ2-1; D not resolved. V shed 3 bases and J shed 0 bases, with 13 bases lying between them. Germline lookup yields CDR1 SGHRS and CDR2 YFSETQ. CDR3 length: 16 amino acids. The CDR3 bases that were read are TGCGCCAGCAGCTCCGGATCGCGGCCCTCCTACAATGAG. Amino acid sequence: CASSSGSRPSYNE. In full, the CDR3 reads CASSSGSRPSYNEQFF.

About this clone: The missing CDR3 end, 3 residues past where the read stops, is filled in from the germline J gene. This chain uses TRBV19 with TRBJ1-4; TRBD1 is a possible D gene (6 bases). The CDR3 is made up of 14 amino acids. Germline CDR1 is LNHDA and CDR2 is SQIVND (reference sequence). V dropped 3 bases and J dropped 8 bases, with 13 bases sitting between them. The CDR3 here is CASSINPGEEKLFF. The CDR3 bases that were read are TGTGCCAGTAGTATCAACCCAGGGGAAGAAAAA.

The CDR3 here is CAISETGGGGDTGELFF. The CDR3 bases that were read are TGTGCCATCAGTGAGACCGGGGGCGGGGGAGACACCGGGGAG. The V call is TRBV10-3, the J call TRBJ2-2; possibly TRBD2 for D (7 bases). The observed sequence ends 3 residues before the CDR3 terminus, with the missing tail filled in from the germline J gene. Germline CDR1 ENHRY, CDR2 SYGVKD. The CDR3 has 17 residues. V shed 2 bases and J shed 3 bases, with 16 bases lying between them.

Concerning this clone itself: The DNA ends 3 residues before the CDR3 does, and the rest of the CDR3 is filled in from the germline J gene. This rearrangement joins TRBV28 to TRBJ2-7; D may be TRBD2 (5 bases). The V and J ends lost 5 bases and 5 bases respectively, with 13 bases between them. The CDR3 spans 13 residues. CDR1 and CDR2 from the germline V gene are MDHEN and SYDVKM. The DNA read from the CDR3 is TGTGCCAGCAGTCCCCTTCAGAGGGACGAG. This encodes CASSPLQRDE. The complete CDR3 reads CASSPLQRDEQYF.

Comments on this clone: The read terminates 3 residues before the CDR3 end, so the remaining end is supplied by the germline J gene. The chain is built from TRBV20-1 and TRBJ1-2; 9 bases are a match to TRBD1. V was clipped by 2 bases and J by 3 bases; unmatched bases: 7. Germline loops: CDR1 DFQATT, CDR2 SNEGSKA (reference sequence). This CDR3 contains 15 residues. The CDR3 sequence: CSARPGTGLDYGYTF. The covered CDR3 bases are TGCAGTGCTAGACCCGGGACAGGGTTGGACTATGGC.

Regarding this clone: The DNA ends 3 residues before the CDR3 does, and the rest of the CDR3 is filled in from the germline J gene. The V gene is TRBV19, the J gene TRBJ1-6; weak D call: TRBD1 (6 bases). V lost 9 bases, J lost 0 bases, and 9 bases lay in between. Germline CDR1 reads LNHDA; CDR2 reads SQIVND (reference sequence). The CDR3 is 14 residues long. The CDR3 here is CASGQSSYNSPLHF. The CDR3 DNA, read in part, is TGTGCCAGCGGACAGAGCTCCTATAATTCACCC. The full variable domain, completed using reference TRBV19 and TRBJ1-6, is DGGITQSPKYLFRKEGQNVTLSCEQNLNHDAMYWYRQDPGQGLRLIYYSQIVNDFQKGDIAEGYSVSREKKESFPLTVTSAQKNPTAFYLCASGQSSYNSPLHFGNGTRLTVT.

In the case of this clone: The CDR3 extends 3 residues past the end of the read, so its final part is completed from the germline J gene. This sequence joins TRBV19 and TRBJ2-7, with D possibly TRBD1 on 5 matching bases. The CDR3 covers 13 residues. Per the germline V gene, CDR1 is LNHDA and CDR2 is SQIVND (reference sequence). Trimming stripped 3 bases from V and 2 bases from J, with 8 bases between. The chain's CDR3 is CASSMTEPYEQYF. Partial CDR3 DNA: TGTGCCAGTAGTATGACAGAACCCTACGAG.

On this clone: The CDR3 is cut off 3 residues early in the read; its end comes from the germline J gene. The chain employs TRBV18 and TRBJ2-4; D tentatively reads TRBD1 or TRBD2 (5 bases each). The CDR3 is made up of 15 amino acids. V lost 2 bases to trimming and J lost 1 base, with 9 bases between them. The germline CDR1 and CDR2 sequences are KGHSH and LQKENI. CDR3 in amino acids: CASSPEGLAKNIQYF. The sequenced part of the CDR3 DNA is TGTGCCAGCTCACCAGAGGGGTTGGCCAAAAACATT.

To note about this clone: Read coverage stops 3 residues before the CDR3 terminus; the germline J gene supplies the remainder. This rearrangement joins TRBV11-1 to TRBJ2-7; unclear D gene. V shed 0 bases and J shed 5 bases, with 11 bases lying between them. CDR3 length: 14 amino acids. Germline lookup yields CDR1 SGHAT and CDR2 FQDESV (reference sequence). Incomplete CDR3 DNA: TGTGCCAGCAGCTTAGCGTACGGGTTCCACGAG. Translating gives CASSLAYGFHE. The whole CDR3 protein is CASSLAYGFHEQYF.

On this clone: The sequenced fragment ends 3 residues before the CDR3 boundary, so the rest is inferred from the germline J gene. The chain is built from TRBV2 and TRBJ1-4, with 7 bases matching TRBD1. The CDR3 sequence is 16 residues long. Germline CDR1 reads SNHLY; CDR2 reads FYNNEI. V lost 5 bases to trimming and J lost 7 bases; unmatched junction nucleotides: 13. The CDR3 DNA, read in part, is TGTGCCAGCAGTCCAAGGGGGCTCGGCGGTAGTGAAAAA. The encoded protein is CASSPRGLGGSEK. The CDR3 reads in full as CASSPRGLGGSEKLFF.

A note on this clone: The read finishes 3 residues shy of the CDR3 end, and the germline J gene is used to complete it. This sequence joins TRBV20-1 and TRBJ2-4; TRBD2 matches 10 bases. The length of the CDR3 is 13 residues. J was trimmed by 9 bases and V by 2 bases; bases with no gene match: 4. Germline V gene lookup returns CDR1 DFQATT and CDR2 SNEGSKA (reference sequence). CDR3 residues: CSARNLAGVIQYF. The CDR3 bases that were read are TGCAGTGCTAGAAACCTAGCGGGAGTCATT.

Worth noting for this clone: The read terminates 3 residues before the CDR3 end, so the remaining end is supplied by the germline J gene. The chain combines TRBV5-1 with TRBJ1-2; D uncertain. V lost 0 bases, J lost 7 bases, and 13 bases lay in between. Germline CDR1 reads SGHRS; CDR2 reads YFSETQ. The CDR3 length is 14 residues. This CDR3 reads CASSLGPTGGGYTF. CDR3 bases read: TGCGCCAGCAGCTTGGGCCCGACTGGTGGTGGC.

As to this clone: The read ends 3 residues shy of where the CDR3 ends; the end is completed using the germline J gene. The chain is built from TRBV20-1 and TRBJ2-7, with no clear D. V shed 1 base and J shed 0 bases, with 4 bases lying between them. The CDR3 is made up of 12 amino acids. Germline CDR1 reads DFQATT; CDR2 reads SNEGSKA (reference sequence). The CDR3 protein is CSARGVSYEQYF. The DNA read from the CDR3 is TGCAGTGCTAGAGGCGTCTCCTACGAG.

The sequenced CDR3 bases are TGTGCCAGCAGTTACCTCAGGGGGCCGGGGGAATATGGC. This encodes CASSYLRGPGEYG. The CDR3 as a whole reads CASSYLRGPGEYGYTF. The chain recombines TRBV6-2 or TRBV6-3 with TRBJ1-2; 8 bases map to TRBD1. The read finishes 3 residues shy of the CDR3 end, and the germline J gene is used to complete it. This CDR3 is built from 16 residues. Losses at the gene ends were 2 bases for V and 5 bases for J; bases not matched to a gene: 10. Germline loops: CDR1 MNHEY, CDR2 SVGEGT.